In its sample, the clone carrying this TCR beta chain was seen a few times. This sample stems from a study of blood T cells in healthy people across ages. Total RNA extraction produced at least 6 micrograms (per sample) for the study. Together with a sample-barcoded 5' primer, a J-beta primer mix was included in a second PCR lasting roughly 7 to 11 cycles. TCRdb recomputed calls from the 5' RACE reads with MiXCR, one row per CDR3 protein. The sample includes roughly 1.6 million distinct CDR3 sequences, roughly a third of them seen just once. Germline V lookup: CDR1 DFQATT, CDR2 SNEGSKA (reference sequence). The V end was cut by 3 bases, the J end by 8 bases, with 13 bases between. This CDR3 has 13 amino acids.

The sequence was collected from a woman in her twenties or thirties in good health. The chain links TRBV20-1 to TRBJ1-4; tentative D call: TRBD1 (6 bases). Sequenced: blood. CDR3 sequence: CSASEGGVEKLFF. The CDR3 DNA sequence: TGCAGTGCTAGCGAGGGGGGCGTAGAAAAACTGTTTTTT.